Sequencing of this TCR beta chain was carried out in a study of T cells in Graves' hyperthyroidism and ophthalmopathy. Findings and limits, study-wide: Most thyroid clonotypes with frequency above 0.001 were detected in blood.

Trimming took off 4 bases at V and 0 bases at J, with 19 bases between the two ends. CDR3 size: 17 residues. In germline, CDR1 is LGHNA, CDR2 YNFKEQ. Clinical symptoms, serum thyroxine, TRAb, thyroid ultrasound and orbital computed tomography informed diagnoses. Comment on this clonotype: Its antigen is not identified.

The TCR beta CDR3 regions underwent amplification using RNA transcripts as the source. Primed by the HTBI set, a first-round RT-PCR was run on the TCR CDR3. Using its own MiXCR run on the multiplex PCR reads, TCRdb lists one record per CDR3 protein. In the table there are hundreds of thousands of distinct CDR3 sequences, over 15% of which are singletons. This receptor was taken from a young woman with Graves' hyperthyroidism. Sequenced input: blood. The genes are TRBV4-2 and TRBJ2-7; unclear D gene. In DNA form, the CDR3 reads TGTGCCAGCAGCCCCGCGCCGCGGATGGAAAACTCCTACGAGCAGTACTTC. Protein sequence: CASSPAPRMENSYEQYF.